A single sample is the source of the 32 T cell receptor beta chains below, sequenced in a study of blood T cells in healthy people across ages. The use of a sample-barcoded 5' primer and a J-beta primer mix characterized a second PCR of roughly 6 to 11 cycles. TCRdb redid the calling of the 5' RACE reads with MiXCR, one entry per CDR3 protein. The sample lists roughly 700,000 distinct CDR3 sequences; about 34% were seen once. Sequencing was performed on blood. The receptor set was obtained from a woman older than 75 in good health.

This clonotype occurred many times. The gene calls are TRBV1 and TRBJ2-1; the table's D call, TRBD2, was not checked against the DNA. TRBV1 is a listed pseudogene. The CDR3 has 18 amino acids. The DNA of the CDR3 is TGCACCAGCAGCCAAGCAGCGGGGGGTCACAGATCCTACAATGAGCAGTTCTTC. Its protein product is CTSSQAAGGHRSYNEQFF.

This rearrangement joins TRBV5-1 to TRBJ2-3; D might be TRBD1 (5 bases). With 2 bases removed from V and 1 base from J, the gap between germline ends came to 11 bases. This CDR3 region has 15 residues. Germline values: CDR1 SGHRS, CDR2 YFSETQ. The CDR3, as DNA: TGCGCCAGCAGCTTAAACACAGGCCGCACAGATACGCAGTATTTT. Protein sequence: CASSLNTGRTDTQYF.

The chain uses TRBV29-1 and TRBJ2-3; tentatively, D is TRBD2 (6 bases). The CDR3 is 14 residues long. Germline CDR1 is SQVTM and CDR2 is ANQGSEA. Deletions cut 7 bases from V and 2 bases from J, with 16 bases between. In nucleotides, the CDR3 is TGCAGCGGTAAGGGGACTGCACCCACAGATACGCAGTATTTT. Translating gives CSGKGTAPTDTQYF.

This clonotype appeared many times. The chain couples TRBV29-1 to TRBJ1-2; 10 bases align to TRBD1. Germline CDR1 SQVTM, CDR2 ANQGSEA. The ends lost 2 bases at V and 7 bases at J; junction bases unmatched: 13. The CDR3 length is 16 residues. Written as DNA, the CDR3 is TGCAGCGTTGAACTCGGCCGACAGGGGGCGAACACTGGCTACACCTTC. This gives the protein CSVELGRQGANTGYTF.

In this sample, this clonotype turned up many times. The chain recombines TRBV7-2 with TRBJ1-2; the D gene is possibly TRBD1 (6 bases). The germline gives CDR1 SGHTA, CDR2 FQGNSA. V was clipped by 2 bases and J by 7 bases, with 17 bases between them. This CDR3 is 15 amino acids long. The CDR3 DNA follows: TGTGCCAGCAGCTTACGGTTCTCCACAGGGTCTGGCTACACCTTC. Amino acid sequence: CASSLRFSTGSGYTF. The variable domain in full, completed from reference TRBV7-2 and TRBJ1-2, reads GAGVSQSPSNKVTEKGKDVELRCDPISGHTALYWYRQSLGQGLEFLIYFQGNSAPDKSGLPSDRFSAERTGGSVSTLTIQRTQQEDSAVYLCASSLRFSTGSGYTFGSGTRLTVV.

This clonotype was detected many times. The chain carries TRBV20-1 and TRBJ1-5; D uncertain. Deletions cut 0 bases from V and 2 bases from J, with 11 bases between. This CDR3 spans 15 amino acids. The germline V gene has CDR1 DFQATT and CDR2 SNEGSKA (reference sequence). The CDR3 coding sequence is TGCAGTGCTAGAGACCCGGTTGGGGGCAATCAGCCCCAGCATTTT. Translation gives CSARDPVGGNQPQHF.

Turning to this clonotype: A much larger clonotype is one base distant, so this may be a read error. The CDR3 coding sequence is TGTGACAGCAGCCCACCTTTCGGGACAATGAGAATGAACACTGAAGCTTTCTTT. This translates into CDSSPPFGTMRMNTEAFF. The genes are TRBV27 and TRBJ1-1; D may be TRBD1 (6 bases). Germline assignment: CDR1 MNHEY and CDR2 SMNVEV (reference sequence). CDR3 length: 18 amino acids.

With regard to this clonotype: A much larger clone lies one base from this, so it may be a read error. The rearrangement links TRBV7-2 to TRBJ2-5, with D possibly called TRBD1 or TRBD2 (5 bases each). The CDR3 is made up of 14 amino acids. The germline gives CDR1 SGHTA, CDR2 FQGNSA. CDR3 region: CVSSLFGGRETQYF. The CDR3 bases are TGTGTCAGCAGCTTATTTGGGGGAAGGGAGACCCAGTACTTC.

The sample holds a few counts of this clonotype. CDR3 amino acids: CASSVNPTNGETQYF. CDR3 DNA sequence: TGTGCCAGCAGCGTCAACCCTACGAATGGAGAGACCCAGTACTTC. The rearrangement links TRBV3-1 to TRBJ2-5; D is unresolved. The V end lost 5 bases, the J end lost 4 bases, and 17 bases lay between the germline ends. The CDR3 sequence is 15 residues long. Germline values: CDR1 LGHDT, CDR2 YNNKEL (reference sequence).

The CDR3 loop reads CSARDYYWETEAFF. DNA of the CDR3: TGCAGTGCTAGAGATTATTATTGGGAGACTGAAGCTTTCTTT. The V gene is TRBV20-1, the J gene TRBJ1-1; unclear D gene. V was trimmed by 0 bases and J by 5 bases, leaving 13 bases between them. This CDR3 contains 14 residues. Germline CDR1 and CDR2: DFQATT and SNEGSKA (reference sequence).

The table lists this clonotype with many counts. The chain couples TRBV12-3 or TRBV12-4 to TRBJ2-7; 8 nucleotides agree with TRBD1. CDR3 length: 14 residues. The V and J ends lost 7 bases and 0 bases, in that order; junction bases with no gene match: 5. CDR3 residues: CASTRTGSSYEQYF. Here the CDR3 DNA reads TGTGCCAGCACCCGGACAGGGAGCTCCTACGAGCAGTACTTC.

The chain is built from TRBV7-2 and TRBJ2-1; TRBD1 matches at 8 bases. From germline, CDR1 is SGHTA and CDR2 FQGNSA. Unmatched junction bases numbered 9, after V lost 1 base and J lost 4 bases. This CDR3 has 17 residues. The DNA of the CDR3 is TGTGCCAGCAGCTTAGAGGACAGGGTTGCCCGTTACAATGAGCAGTTCTTC. Protein sequence: CASSLEDRVARYNEQFF.

This clonotype was seen many times. The genes are TRBV9 and TRBJ2-7, with TRBD1 matching 7 bases. CDR3 length: 15 amino acids. CDR1 and CDR2 from the germline V gene are SGDLS and YYNGEE. With 0 bases clipped from V and 5 bases from J, the junction kept 8 bases outside the gene matches. The CDR3, as DNA: TGTGCCAGCAGCGTAGGGGAGACAGGGAAACACGAGCAGTACTTC. Its translation: CASSVGETGKHEQYF.

This chain joins TRBV24-1 and TRBJ1-2; D gene uncertain. V lost 3 bases and J lost 6, with 16 bases in between. The CDR3 has 15 amino acids. Germline V gene lookup returns CDR1 KGHDR and CDR2 SFDVKD. DNA of the CDR3: TGTGCCACCAGTGATCCCTTCGGGAGGGTCGATGGCTACACCTTC. The encoded protein is CATSDPFGRVDGYTF.

The table lists this clonotype with many counts. The chain carries TRBV19 and TRBJ1-5; weak D call: TRBD1 (6 bases). Trimming pared 10 bases from V and 4 bases from J, leaving 26 bases between. Germline V CDR1 and CDR2: LNHDA, SQIVND (reference sequence). The CDR3 covers 17 residues. The CDR3 coding sequence is TGTGCCACCAAGTCGGAGGGGACAAACCGTGGGAATCAGCCCCAGCATTTT. Translating gives CATKSEGTNRGNQPQHF. Supplemented by reference TRBV19 and TRBJ1-5, the full variable domain reads DGGITQSPKYLFRKEGQNVTLSCEQNLNHDAMYWYRQDPGQGLRLIYYSQIVNDFQKGDIAEGYSVSREKKESFPLTVTSAQKNPTAFYLCATKSEGTNRGNQPQHFGDGTRLSIL.

This rearrangement joins TRBV7-2 to TRBJ2-5; 9 bases are a match to TRBD2. Germline V gene sequence: CDR1 SGHTA, CDR2 FQGNSA. V shed 5 bases, J shed 2 bases, and the junction held 6 bases outside the gene matches. The CDR3 is 15 residues long. CDR3 residues: CASSGPSGAQETQYF. The CDR3 region has the DNA TGTGCCAGCAGCGGTCCTAGCGGGGCACAAGAGACCCAGTACTTC.

As concerns this clonotype: A single base separates this from a much larger clone, so it may be a read error. Here the CDR3 DNA reads TGTGCCAGCAGCCAAAAGGGTGGAAAACTGTTTTTT. Translation gives CASSQKGGKLFF. V usage is TRBV3-1 and J usage is TRBJ1-4; D is uncertain. The CDR3 extends over 12 amino acids. Between the trimmed V and J ends, which lost 2 bases and 10 bases, there was a span of 8 bases. Germline values: CDR1 LGHDT, CDR2 YNNKEL (reference sequence).

About this clonotype: The junction shows a germline mismatch at one end, possibly a read error. The chain combines TRBV27 with TRBJ2-5, with D hard to call. Germline CDR1 and CDR2: MNHEY and SMNVEV (reference sequence). The CDR3 runs 14 residues. The CDR3: CASRRAQNHETQYF. In DNA form, the CDR3 reads TGTGCCAGCAGGAGAGCGCAAAACCATGAGACCCAGTACTTC.

This clonotype has a count of ten or more. This chain joins TRBV9 and TRBJ1-2; 12 nucleotides agree with TRBD1. J lost 6 bases, V lost 2 bases, and 8 bases had no gene match. The CDR3 is 16 residues long. Germline CDR1 is SGDLS and CDR2 is YYNGEE. CDR3 nucleotides: TGTGCCAGCAGCGTCCTTTCGGGACAGGGGGCGCATGGCTACACCTTC. This codes for CASSVLSGQGAHGYTF.

The V call is TRBV20-1, the J call TRBJ1-2, with TRBD1 identical over 8 bases. CDR3 length: 14 residues. The germline gives CDR1 DFQATT, CDR2 SNEGSKA (reference sequence). The junction had 13 bases not matched to a gene; V was cut back by 6 bases and J by 7 bases. CDR3 sequence: CSAVDRGGISGYTF. In DNA, the CDR3 is TGCAGTGCCGTTGACAGGGGCGGGATTTCTGGCTACACCTTC.

This clonotype occurred once. It may be a read error: a sequence one base away is much more abundant. This chain connects TRBV9 to TRBJ2-3, with TRBD1 matching 9 bases. This CDR3 contains 16 residues. From germline, CDR1 is SGDLS and CDR2 YYNGEE. With V trimmed by 4 bases and J by 4 bases, 10 bases remained unmatched. CDR3 residues: CASSPQGTGIADTQYF. The CDR3 bases are TGTGCCAGCAGCCCACAGGGGACAGGGATCGCAGATACGCAGTATTTT.

This clonotype was detected many times. The V call is TRBV7-2, the J call TRBJ2-7; D not resolved. The CDR3 is made up of 13 amino acids. Germline V gene sequence: CDR1 SGHTA, CDR2 FQGNSA. The V gene lost 5 bases and the J gene lost 7 bases, with 15 bases spanning the gap. The CDR3 protein is CASSPMRLGEQYF. DNA of the CDR3: TGTGCCAGCAGCCCCATGAGGTTGGGGGAGCAGTACTTC.

The chain combines TRBV20-1 with TRBJ1-1, with D possibly matching TRBD1 (5 bases). Germline V gene lookup returns CDR1 DFQATT and CDR2 SNEGSKA (reference sequence). CDR3 length: 14 amino acids. Trimming cost V 0 bases and J 5 bases, with 13 bases left between them. This CDR3 is CSARDAGFGTEAFF. The CDR3, as DNA: TGCAGTGCTAGAGATGCAGGGTTTGGAACTGAAGCTTTCTTT.

In this sample, this clonotype turned up many times. The chain joins TRBV19 to TRBJ2-7; 8 positions agree with TRBD1. This CDR3 spans 15 amino acids. Trimming cost V 3 bases and J 2 bases; bases outside gene matches: 6. CDR1 and CDR2 (germline): LNHDA, SQIVND (reference sequence). This chain's CDR3 is CASSITGQEAYEQYF. DNA for the CDR3: TGTGCCAGTAGTATTACGGGACAGGAAGCCTACGAGCAGTACTTC.

This rearrangement joins TRBV20-1 to TRBJ2-1; D is unclear. Trimming pared 5 bases from V and 3 bases from J, leaving 14 bases between. From germline, CDR1 is DFQATT and CDR2 SNEGSKA (reference sequence). The CDR3 extends over 14 amino acids. The CDR3 DNA follows: TGCAGTGCTGGCGGACCCTGGGACTACAATGAGCAGTTCTTC. This gives the protein CSAGGPWDYNEQFF.

In this sample, this clonotype turned up many times. This chain joins TRBV27 and TRBJ1-2, with 10 positions matching TRBD1. J was trimmed by 8 bases and V by 4 bases; bases with no gene match: 4. Per germline, CDR1 MNHEY and CDR2 SMNVEV (reference sequence). The CDR3 has 13 amino acids. The CDR3: CASSWTGGGGYTF. DNA for the CDR3: TGTGCCAGCAGTTGGACAGGGGGAGGGGGCTACACCTTC.

This clonotype has a handful of counts. V usage is TRBV7-2 and J usage is TRBJ2-2; D is perhaps TRBD2 (6 bases). Looked up from germline, CDR1 is SGHTA and CDR2 is FQGNSA. V lost 1 base to trimming and J lost 7 bases, with 13 bases between them. The CDR3 contains 15 residues. Here the CDR3 reads CASSLDGGRSGELFF. CDR3 nucleotides: TGTGCCAGCAGCTTAGATGGTGGGAGGAGCGGGGAGCTGTTTTTT.

The table lists this clonotype with many counts. This chain joins TRBV6-1 and TRBJ1-2; D unresolved. This CDR3 has 15 residues. Germline lookup yields CDR1 MNHNS and CDR2 SASEGT. Trimming left V 1 base short and J 4 bases short, with 13 bases between. CDR3 nucleotide sequence: TGTGCCAGCAGTGAAGTTGTCAGGCGAGCCTATGGCTACACCTTC. Translating it yields CASSEVVRRAYGYTF.

V usage is TRBV6-5 and J usage is TRBJ2-5, with D possibly matching TRBD2 (5 bases). The CDR3 extends over 14 amino acids. V lost 4 bases and J 11 bases, leaving 20 bases between the germline ends. Germline CDR1 and CDR2: MNHEY and SVGAGI. The CDR3 region is CASSSWTGSNEQYF. CDR3 nucleotides: TGTGCCAGCAGTTCGTGGACGGGGAGCAATGAGCAGTACTTC.

About this clonotype: This clone may be a read error of a much larger clone one base away. The V gene is TRBV12-3 or TRBV12-4, the J gene TRBJ2-1; 11 bases align to TRBD2. This CDR3 spans 15 amino acids. Trimming cost V 3 bases and J 8 bases; bases outside gene matches: 6. As DNA, the CDR3 is TGTGCCAGCAGTTTTAGCGGGGGGGTCTGGGATGAGCAGTTCTTC. Translated, it gives CASSFSGGVWDEQFF.

This clonotype came up many times. The chain recombines TRBV20-1 with TRBJ1-1, with TRBD1 matching over 8 bases. This CDR3 has 17 residues. The germline V gene encodes CDR1 DFQATT and CDR2 SNEGSKA (reference sequence). V was pared by 6 bases and J by 1 base, with 16 bases of the junction left unmatched. The CDR3 coding sequence is TGCAGTGCCCGCGCGATTTCGGGACAGGCGTCGAACACTGAAGCTTTCTTT. This translates into CSARAISGQASNTEAFF.

Only one count was recorded for this clonotype. CDR3 loop: CSARRTHQNIQYF. The CDR3 DNA reads TGCAGTGCTAGGCGGACACACCAAAACATTCAGTACTTC. The chain couples TRBV20-1 to TRBJ2-4; D possibly corresponds to TRBD1 (5 bases). Germline-derived CDR1 and CDR2 are DFQATT and SNEGSKA (reference sequence). Trimming shortened V by 3 bases and J by 5 bases, and 11 bases separated the two germline ends. The CDR3 runs to 13 residues.